This TCR beta chain was captured in a study of OX40 agonist ivuxolimab in advanced cancers. For the study at large: Across the patients, intravenous ivuxolimab was delivered every 2 weeks at 0.01 to 10 mg/kg. Patients were about 83% male with ages roughly 20 to 80, mean 60. The study, taken as a whole, reports: Low levels of normalized T-cell clonal expansion also appeared in some nonresponders.

A word on this clone: Its antigen remains unidentified.

Germline V gene data show CDR1 as SGHNT and CDR2 as YENEEA. V was clipped by 1 base and J by 2 bases, with 10 bases between them. The CDR3 loop spans 15 amino acids. Profiled with immunoSEQ multiplex PCR; TCRdb holds only in-frame clones, not every one. The top ten hold roughly 3.9% of the sample, which has about 50,000 clones, 70% to 80% seen once. The TCR was taken from an adult with an advanced solid tumor such as melanoma, head and neck, liver or kidney cancer. The source material was CD4+ or CD8+ T cells sorted from blood, sampled in a trial of the OX40 agonist ivuxolimab. The chain carries TRBV11-3 and TRBJ2-3; D gene unclear. CDR3 region: CASSLGRPHTDTQYF. The CDR3 bases are TGTGCCAGCAGCTTAGGCAGGCCCCACACAGATACGCAGTATTTT.